Described below is a single TCR beta chain sequence and its context. As yet, its antigen is unknown. This entry comes from a study of CD8+ T cells in alopecia areata. Study-level information: Treated patients were dosed with oral tofacitinib, taking 5 to 10 mg twice daily.

Sequencing relied on a cDNA template that was reverse transcribed from extracted RNA. Measured with immunoSEQ multiplex PCR; TCRdb has only the in-frame clones, and not every one. The sample holds some 80,000 clones; around 65% are singletons and the top ten take around 20%. The sample's treatment: oral pan-JAK inhibitor, 5-10 mg twice daily. Peripheral blood and lesional scalp punch biopsies came from alopecia areata patients. Germline CDR1 reads LGHNA; CDR2 reads YSLEER. V lost 1 base and J 3 bases, leaving 7 bases between the germline ends. The CDR3 totals 13 residues. Study findings and constraints: Many expanded lesional clones remained in scalp and blood on tofacitinib.

The chain recombines TRBV4-3 with TRBJ2-7; D ambiguous. This material consisted of CD8+ T cells sorted from blood, taken at week 24, from a patient treated with tofacitinib. This TCR was sampled from a human donor with alopecia areata. The CDR3 sequence is CASSQASGYEQYF. The CDR3 DNA follows: TGCGCCAGCAGCCAAGCATCGGGCTACGAGCAGTACTTC.